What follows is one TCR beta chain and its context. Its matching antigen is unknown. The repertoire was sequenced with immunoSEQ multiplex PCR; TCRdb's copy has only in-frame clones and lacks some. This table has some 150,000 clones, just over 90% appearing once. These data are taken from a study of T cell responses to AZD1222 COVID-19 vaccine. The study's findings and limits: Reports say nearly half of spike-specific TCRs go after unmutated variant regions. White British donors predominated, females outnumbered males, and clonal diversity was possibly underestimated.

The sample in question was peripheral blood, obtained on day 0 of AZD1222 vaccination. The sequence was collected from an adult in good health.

The CDR3 protein is CASSYGGSGGETQYF. The CDR3, as DNA: TGTGCCAGCAGTTACGGCGGTAGCGGGGGAGAGACCCAGTACTTC. The genes are TRBV6-5 and TRBJ2-5; 9 bases align to TRBD2. V was pared by 2 bases and J by 4 bases, with 5 bases of the junction left unmatched. The CDR3 loop spans 15 amino acids. Germline values: CDR1 MNHEY, CDR2 SVGAGI.